This TCR beta chain was captured by sequencing in a study of T-cell memory formation after mild COVID-19. Study-level information: TCR clusters were largely donor specific.

TCRdb itself ran the 5' RACE reads through MiXCR, one entry per CDR3 protein. The table shows 300,000 to 350,000 distinct CDR3 sequences, with roughly 21% occurring only once. Study-wide points: Contracting clones from day 15 to 85 showed balanced CD4/CD8; later expanders favored CD4+. CD4+ contracting clones lay mainly in CM and EM, CD8+ ones in EMRA.

This CDR3 comprises 16 residues. This clonotype was picked up a small number of times. Its antigen remains unidentified. This TCR came from a man between 18 and 29 years old who had mild COVID-19 (a few samples of this study predate the infection). Cell type and time point are not known. This chain uses TRBV21-1 with TRBJ2-2; the D call in the table, TRBD1, was not verified against the DNA. TRBV21-1 is labeled a pseudogene. The sample comprised PBMCs or a T cell subset sorted from them (not recorded which). The CDR3 nucleotides read TGTGCCAGCAGCAAAGGTCATAGGGAAAGGCCCGGGGAGCTGTTTTTT. Its protein product is CASSKGHRERPGELFF.